This is a list of T cell receptor beta chains from one sample in a study of shared clonotypes between healthy human individuals. Profiling relied on immunoSEQ multiplex PCR, and the TCRdb table lists in-frame clones only, not all of them. The repertoire holds under 2.5 million clones, around 93% seen once, with roughly 0.34% in the top ten. Sequencing was done on a sample of naive CD4+ T cells from PBMCs. All receptors come from a man between 18 and 29 years old in good health. Some clones in this sample may be carry-over from other donors' samples. CDR3s include the opening cysteine and the closing phenylalanine or tryptophan. D genes are given only for firm matches. The size field is filled for only some rows; it gives once, few, many or a size class.

d_call | j_call | v_call | clone_size | cdr3_nt | cdr3_aa
TRBD1 | TRBJ2-3 | TRBV28 | . | TGTGCCAGCAGAGAACAGGGGGCCCAAGATACGCAGTATTTT | CASREQGAQDTQYF
. | TRBJ2-6 | TRBV7-3 | . | TGTGCCAGCAGCTTAACGTCAGGGTCTGGGGCCAACGTCCTGACTTTC | CASSLTSGSGANVLTF
. | TRBJ2-7 | TRBV6-5 | . | TGTGCCAGCAGCTTACCCCCCAACTACGAGCAGTACTTC | CASSLPPNYEQYF
. | TRBJ1-4 | TRBV6-1 | . | TGTGCCAGCAGTGACCAGCCAAATGAAAAACTGTTTTTT | CASSDQPNEKLFF
. | TRBJ1-3 | TRBV15 | . | TGTGCCACCAGCAGAAATCCCAGACCCAGCCTAAAAGGAAACACCATATATTTT | CATSRNPRPSLKGNTIYF
. | TRBJ2-7 | TRBV28 | . | TGTGCCAGCAGTTTGGCAGGGTTAAACTACGAGCAGTACTTC | CASSLAGLNYEQYF
. | TRBJ2-7 | TRBV5-1 | once | TGCGCCAGCAGCTTGGTTTATATTGGGGACTCTTCCTACGAGCAGTACTTC | CASSLVYIGDSSYEQYF
TRBD1 | TRBJ2-1 | TRBV14 | once | TGTGCCAGCAGCCAAGATAGGGACAGTTTGGGGAATGGTGAGCAGTTCTTC | CASSQDRDSLGNGEQFF
. | TRBJ2-7 | TRBV6-5 | . | TGTGCCAGCAGTTATGGACCTACTTACGAGCAGTACTTC | CASSYGPTYEQYF
TRBD2 | TRBJ2-5 | TRBV30 | . | TGTGCCTGGAGTGTCACTAGCGGGGAGACCCAGTACTTC | CAWSVTSGETQYF
. | TRBJ1-2 | TRBV19 | . | TGTGCCAGTAGTATAGTCGCGGCATCTAACTATGGCTACACCTTC | CASSIVAASNYGYTF
. | TRBJ2-7 | TRBV5-1 | . | TGCGCCAGCAGCTTGGTTGCAGAGTCGGAGCAGTACTTC | CASSLVAESEQYF
. | TRBJ1-3 | TRBV29-1 | . | TGCAGCGTTGAAGATTGGAGCGCGCCATCTGGAAACACCATATATTTT | CSVEDWSAPSGNTIYF
. | TRBJ2-6 | TRBV5-1 | . | TGCGCCAGCAGCTTGGCGGTCTCTGGGGCCAACGTCCTGACTTTC | CASSLAVSGANVLTF